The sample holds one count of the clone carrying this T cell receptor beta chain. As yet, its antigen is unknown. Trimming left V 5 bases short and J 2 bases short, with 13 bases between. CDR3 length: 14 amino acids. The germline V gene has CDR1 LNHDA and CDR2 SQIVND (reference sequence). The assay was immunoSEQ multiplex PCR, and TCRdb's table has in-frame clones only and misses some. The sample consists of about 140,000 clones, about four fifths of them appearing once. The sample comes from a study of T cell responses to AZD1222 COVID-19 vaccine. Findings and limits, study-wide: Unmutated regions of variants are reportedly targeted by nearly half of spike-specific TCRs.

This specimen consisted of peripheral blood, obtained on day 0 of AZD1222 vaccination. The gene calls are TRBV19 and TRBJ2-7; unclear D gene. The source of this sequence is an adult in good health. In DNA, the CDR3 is TGTGCCAGTAGTTTTTTGGGGATGCCCTACGAGCAGTACTTC. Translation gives CASSFLGMPYEQYF.